The entry below gives a single TCR beta chain sequence along with its context. Its antigen specificity is not known. Per-base quality was not reported, and no clone a single base away is much larger than it. The donors belonged to the validation cohort of approximately 130 subjects, which was separate from the approximately 660-subject first cohort. The method was the immunoSEQ multiplex PCR assay. The authors' analysis ran thus. A statistical classification framework was built for diagnosing cytomegalovirus status from the catalog of TCR beta chain sequences. What TCRdb holds here is the immuneACCESS table cut down to in-frame rearrangements. Part of the clones is not present; checked against another copy, under half of the missing clones reflect an unresolved V gene, and the others are unexplained. The V and J calls and clone size come from that table; D and trimming were worked out from the DNA. The sample table holds more than 150,000 clones, of which roughly 82% were seen once. The ten largest clones represent roughly 7% of the sample.

The data stem from a study of cytomegalovirus exposure and HLA in healthy donors (dated by TCRdb to the late 2010s). At the level of the whole study: According to a later analysis, the roughly 130 validation repertoires were produced on the same platform as the approximately 600 repertoires of the first cohort. To predict cytomegalovirus infection status, the study combined high-throughput TCR immunosequencing, statistical association of individual TCRs with disease status, and machine learning. A separate validation cohort of 100 to 150 different subjects was used in addition to the roughly 700-subject first cohort. The study was designed to test whether signatures of past pathogen exposure could be identified by cataloging public T cell receptors. Study-wide conclusions, independent of this receptor: All 120 repertoires were used to score co-occurrence in the validation cohort in a later analysis, because that analysis had no HLA typing for the cohort. A total of 164 TCR beta chains were listed by the study as associated with cytomegalovirus. A later analysis found that TCRs clustered in the first cohort also tended to co-occur in the 120 validation repertoires, with 94% of cluster scores above 0. The classifier was reported to diagnose cytomegalovirus status with high specificity and sensitivity in both the original and validation cohorts. In vitro tests confirmed that a few of the cytomegalovirus-associated TCR beta chains recognize cytomegalovirus antigens. Most TCR sequences were observed very rarely across donors, whereas some public TCRs were present in many individuals. The authors suggested that the approach could potentially be generalized to other disease states and immunological phenotypes.

From the germline V gene, CDR1 is SQVTM and CDR2 is ANQGSEA. For this chain, trimming is 8 bases at the V end and 12 bases at the J end, and the number of junction bases without a gene match is 10. The CDR3 numbers 11 residues from cysteine through phenylalanine. CDR3 DNA is the only sequence kept; it has 33 bases, read in frame from the first base. The chain joins TRBV29-1 to TRBJ1-1; the central 9 bases match TRBD1. The source of this sequence is a man aged 18 to 29 in good health and CMV-seropositive. The sample taken for sequencing was PBMCs. DNA sequence: TGCAGCACCAGCCGGGACAGGGATTCTTTCTTT. It encodes CSTSRDRDSFF.